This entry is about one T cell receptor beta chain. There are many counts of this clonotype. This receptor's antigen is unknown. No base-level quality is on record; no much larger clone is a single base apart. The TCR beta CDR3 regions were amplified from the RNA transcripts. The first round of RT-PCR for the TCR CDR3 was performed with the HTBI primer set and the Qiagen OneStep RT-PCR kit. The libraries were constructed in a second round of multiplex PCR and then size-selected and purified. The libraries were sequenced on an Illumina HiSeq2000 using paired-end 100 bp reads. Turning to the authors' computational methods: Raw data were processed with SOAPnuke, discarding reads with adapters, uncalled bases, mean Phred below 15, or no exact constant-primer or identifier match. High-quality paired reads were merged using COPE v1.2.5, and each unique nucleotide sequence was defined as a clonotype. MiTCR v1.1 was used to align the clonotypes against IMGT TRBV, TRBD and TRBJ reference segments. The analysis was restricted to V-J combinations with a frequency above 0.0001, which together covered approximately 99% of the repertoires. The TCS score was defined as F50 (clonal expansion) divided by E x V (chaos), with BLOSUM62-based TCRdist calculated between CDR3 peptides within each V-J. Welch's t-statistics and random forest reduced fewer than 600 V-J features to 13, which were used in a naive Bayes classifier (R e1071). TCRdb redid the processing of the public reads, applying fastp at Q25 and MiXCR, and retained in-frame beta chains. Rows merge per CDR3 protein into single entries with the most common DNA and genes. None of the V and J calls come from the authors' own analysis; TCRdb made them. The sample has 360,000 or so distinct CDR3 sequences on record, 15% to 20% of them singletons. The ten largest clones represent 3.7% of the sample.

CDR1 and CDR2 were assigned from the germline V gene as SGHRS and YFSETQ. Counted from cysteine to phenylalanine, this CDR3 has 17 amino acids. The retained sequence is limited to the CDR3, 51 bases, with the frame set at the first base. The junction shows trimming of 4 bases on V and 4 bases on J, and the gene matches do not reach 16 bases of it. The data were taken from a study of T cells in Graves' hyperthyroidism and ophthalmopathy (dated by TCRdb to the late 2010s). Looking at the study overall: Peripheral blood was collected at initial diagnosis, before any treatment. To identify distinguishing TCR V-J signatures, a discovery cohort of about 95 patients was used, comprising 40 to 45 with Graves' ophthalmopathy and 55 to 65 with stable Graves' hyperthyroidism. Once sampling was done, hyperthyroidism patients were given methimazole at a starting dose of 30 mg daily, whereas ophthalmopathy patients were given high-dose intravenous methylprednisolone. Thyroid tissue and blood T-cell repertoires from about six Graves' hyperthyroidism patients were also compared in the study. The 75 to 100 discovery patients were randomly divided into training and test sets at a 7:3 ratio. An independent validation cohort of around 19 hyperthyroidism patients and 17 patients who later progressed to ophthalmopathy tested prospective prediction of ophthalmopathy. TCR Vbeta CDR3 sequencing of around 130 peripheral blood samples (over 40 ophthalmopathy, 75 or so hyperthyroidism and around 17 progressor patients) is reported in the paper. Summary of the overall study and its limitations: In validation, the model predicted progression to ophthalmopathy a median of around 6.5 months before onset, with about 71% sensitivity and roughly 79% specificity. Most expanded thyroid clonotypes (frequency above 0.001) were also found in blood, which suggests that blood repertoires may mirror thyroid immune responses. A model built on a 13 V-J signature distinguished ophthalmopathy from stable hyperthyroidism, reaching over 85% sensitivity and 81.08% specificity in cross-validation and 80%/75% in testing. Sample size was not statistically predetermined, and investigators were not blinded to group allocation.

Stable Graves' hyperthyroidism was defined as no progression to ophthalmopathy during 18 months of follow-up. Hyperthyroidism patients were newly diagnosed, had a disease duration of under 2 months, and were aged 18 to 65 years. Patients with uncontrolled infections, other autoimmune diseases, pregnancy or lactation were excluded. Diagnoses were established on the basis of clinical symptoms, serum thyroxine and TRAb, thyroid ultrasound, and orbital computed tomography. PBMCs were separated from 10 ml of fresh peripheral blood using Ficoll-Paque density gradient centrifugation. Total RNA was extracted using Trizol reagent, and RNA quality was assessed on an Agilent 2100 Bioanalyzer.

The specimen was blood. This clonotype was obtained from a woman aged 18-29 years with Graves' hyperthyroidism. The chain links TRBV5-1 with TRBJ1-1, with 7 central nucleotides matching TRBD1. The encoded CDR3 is CASSPRGGSIGSTEAFF. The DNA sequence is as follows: TGCGCCAGCAGCCCCAGGGGGGGAAGTATCGGCTCCACTGAAGCTTTCTTT.